Listed below are T cell receptor beta chains from one sample, sequenced in a study of human T cells and chemical hapten exposure. TCRdb re-derived calls from the RACE reads in MiXCR, one entry per CDR3 protein. The table lists 110,000 or so distinct CDR3 sequences, approximately 36% of them singletons, with 2.5% to 3% in the top ten. Sequencing used whole blood, obtained in connection with sensitization to the hapten diphenylcyclopropenone (DPC). These receptors all stem from a man aged 40-55 years with alopecia areata. Some clones in this sample may be carry-over from other donors' samples. CDR3s leave out the opening cysteine and the closing phenylalanine or tryptophan. A D gene is named only where the DNA matches it firmly. Expanded clones get a size class; other rows say once, few or many, or leave the size out.

TRBV2 | NA | NA | ASKSDGENQPQH
TRBV5-6 | NA | NA | ASSLGTYTDTQY
TRBV9 | once | NA | ASSTREDTEAF
TRBV19 | NA | TRBD1 | ASSSTGDNQPQH
TRBV29-1 | few | TRBD2 | SVDPGLADEQF
TRBV12-3/TRBV12-4 | NA | TRBD2 | ASRAGGPADTQY
TRBV12-3/TRBV12-4 | NA | NA | ASSSARFGQF
TRBV6-6 | NA | NA | ASSARLDRPHQPQH
TRBV18 | few | NA | ASSPRQGSTNEKLF
TRBV20-1 | few | TRBD2 | SASVPGLAETYEQY
TRBV7-2 | many | NA | ASSSQETQY
TRBV7-9 | few | TRBD1 | ASSLPGQGYEQY
TRBV7-2 | NA | TRBD1 | ASSIGTEPSGANVLT
TRBV5-1 | few | TRBD1 | ASSRSGQGSNEQY
TRBV29-1 | NA | TRBD2 | SGTSEAGSGANVLT
TRBV5-1 | NA | NA | ASSLGSGSGTNTGELF
TRBV28 | few | NA | ASSFPSAYEQY
TRBV30 | few | NA | AWSVKRNTEAF
TRBV28 | NA | NA | ASTQGSTPLGQPQH
TRBV9 | NA | TRBD2 | ASSPSGTSGNNGGELF
TRBV27 | NA | NA | ASSLGRLWSYNEQF
TRBV28 | NA | NA | ASSIGPPYEQY
TRBV5-1 | NA | TRBD2 | ASSLRWTSGIPYEQY
TRBV5-1 | NA | TRBD2 | ASSLAWTSGINEQF
TRBV10-3 | NA | NA | AISELSGSSNEQF
TRBV7-7 | few | NA | ASSLAAGTYEQY
TRBV6-6 | few | NA | ASSIRDSQY
TRBV10-3 | few | NA | AISYQGYEQY
TRBV20-1 | NA | TRBD2 | SASREGGGTDTQY
TRBV10-3 | NA | NA | AARGGGGQETQY
TRBV20-1 | NA | TRBD2 | SARQTGTSGNEQF
TRBV4-2 | NA | NA | ASSQAPGAIYEQY
TRBV29-1 | NA | TRBD2 | SVKGGLAGVYEQF
TRBV11-3 | NA | TRBD2 | ASSPTSGRNTGELF
TRBV7-2 | NA | NA | ASSFDRSTDTQY
TRBV27 | few | NA | ASSLSRIPRTDTQY
TRBV24-1 | few | NA | ATSGRLGEQY
TRBV12-3/TRBV12-4 | NA | NA | ASSRQSNQPQH
TRBV28 | few | NA | ASSLGAWETQY
TRBV6-5 | NA | NA | ASSYQRGTLDTQY
TRBV11-3 | NA | NA | ASSLGRFNEQF
TRBV29-1 | few | TRBD2 | SVAAGGNYNEQF
TRBV6-6 | NA | TRBD1 | ASSSGTGVNQPQH
TRBV29-1 | NA | NA | SVEPLSHYGYT
TRBV7-2 | NA | NA | ASSLQEGRADTQY
TRBV7-6 | NA | TRBD2 | ASSLFSQGEFWLAGGRTDTQY
TRBV10-3 | NA | TRBD2 | AISEPGGKETQY
TRBV14 | NA | NA | ASSQVGENSPLH
TRBV6-2/TRBV6-3 | few | TRBD2 | ASRYRDYTDTQY
TRBV7-6 | few | NA | ASSPRMGEQY
TRBV5-1 | NA | NA | ASSLATGDTQY
TRBV28 | NA | NA | ASSGYREQF
TRBV7-2 | NA | TRBD2 | ASIPTSGRARTGELF
TRBV30 | NA | NA | AWSILGMNTEAF
TRBV3-1 | NA | TRBD1 | ASSQNGAGGGYT